These 2 T cell receptor beta chains were all obtained from the same sample, sequenced in a study of human T cells and chemical hapten exposure. Time point indicated: pre-sensitization, week 0. Indicated treatment: therapeutic diphenylcyclopropenone sensitization with weekly scalp DPC. TCRdb processed the RACE reads anew with MiXCR; each CDR3 protein has one entry. The repertoire holds more than 300,000 distinct CDR3 sequences, with about 5.1% as singletons. The sequences come from whole blood, collected in connection with sensitization to the hapten diphenylcyclopropenone (DPC). These receptors all stem from a woman in her 50s with alopecia areata. Some clones in this sample may be carry-over from other donors' samples.

V gene TRBV20-1 combines with J gene TRBJ1-5; 9 bases are a match to TRBD1. Germline V gives CDR1 DFQATT, CDR2 SNEGSKA (reference sequence). With V trimmed by 6 bases and J by 5 bases, 17 bases remained unmatched. The CDR3 consists of 17 residues. In DNA, the CDR3 is TGCAGTGCAAGTGCGCCGGGACAGGGAGGGTTCGATCAGCCCCAGCATTTT. Translating gives CSASAPGQGGFDQPQHF.

The sample holds many counts of this clonotype. The chain uses TRBV11-2 and TRBJ2-1, with D unresolved. CDR1 is SGHAT, CDR2 FQNNGV, per germline. V was clipped by 2 bases and J by 9 bases, with 23 bases between them. The CDR3 covers 17 residues. The CDR3 here is CASSLRRDPEPILEQFF. The CDR3 bases are TGTGCCAGCAGCTTAAGAAGAGACCCTGAGCCAATCCTTGAGCAGTTCTTC.